This TCR beta chain was sequenced during a study of shared clonotypes between healthy human individuals. The study, taken as a whole, reports: Memory subsets generally showed smaller estimated richness than naive subsets did. Sharing of clonotypes among donors was expected to vary with sequencing depth.

As regards this clone: Its cognate antigen is unknown.

Data came from immunoSEQ multiplex PCR; TCRdb stores just in-frame clones and leaves some out. The table has approximately 1.5 million clones, 98% seen once. Sequencing was carried out using naive CD4+ T cells sorted from blood. The subset: CD45RA+ positively selected. The clonotype originates from a man aged 25 to 40 in good health.

CDR3 sequence (DNA): TGTGCCAGCAGCCACAGGGGTGAAAAACTGTTTTTT. Protein sequence: CASSHRGEKLFF. The rearrangement joins TRBV7-9 to TRBJ1-4; 7 nucleotides align to TRBD1. This CDR3 region has 12 residues. V was clipped by 5 bases and J by 7 bases; unmatched bases: 1. Germline V gives CDR1 SEHNR, CDR2 FQNEAQ (reference sequence).